Detailed here is one T cell receptor beta chain. The data were produced by immunoSEQ multiplex PCR, yet TCRdb's version contains in-frame clones alone and is incomplete. This table holds tens of thousands of clones, around nine tenths found once. The record originates from a study of blood T cell repertoires in COVID-19. The CDR3 is 14 residues long. Between the trimmed V and J ends, which lost 3 bases and 7 bases, there was a span of 13 bases. Germline assignment: CDR1 SEHNR and CDR2 FQNEAQ (reference sequence). Sequencing used peripheral blood. This clonotype was sampled from a woman of 80 years or more with acute or convalescent COVID-19. The chain combines TRBV7-9 with TRBJ2-1; tentative D call: TRBD2 (5 bases). The CDR3 bases are TGTGCCAGCAGCTTCGATCCTAGCAAGAATGAGCAGTTCTTC. Encoded protein: CASSFDPSKNEQFF.